This passage covers 9 T cell receptor beta chains from one sample sequenced in a study of spatial heterogeneity in lung cancer. TCRdb called the 5' RACE reads again in MiXCR, with one record for every CDR3 protein. Altogether 2,500 or so distinct CDR3 sequences are present, 13% being singletons, with the ten largest covering roughly 60%. Described time point: sample taken at primary tumor resection. Unsorted tumor, nontumor lung tissue or cryopreserved PBMC supplied the whole RNA. Source: PBMCs, taken at surgery. These receptor sequences come from a male donor with early-stage non-small cell lung cancer.

Sample share makes this clonotype large. The chain couples TRBV29-1 to TRBJ2-3; TRBD1 matches at 7 bases. V trimming: 1 base; J trimming: 8 bases; junction bases outside the gene matches: 9. Germline CDR1 SQVTM, CDR2 ANQGSEA. This CDR3 has 14 amino acids. The CDR3 reads CSVEAYLRGSTQYF. In nucleotides, the CDR3 is TGCAGCGTTGAAGCTTACCTCAGGGGGTCTACGCAGTATTTT.

This chain uses TRBV7-2 with TRBJ2-3, with 11 positions matching TRBD2. This CDR3 has 16 amino acids. V lost 6 bases to trimming and J lost 5 bases; unmatched junction nucleotides: 10. CDR1 and CDR2 from the germline V gene are SGHTA and FQGNSA. As DNA, the CDR3 is TGTGCCAGCAGTTTTACTAGCGGGGGTTTCAGAGATACGCAGTATTTT. It is translated as CASSFTSGGFRDTQYF.

Many counts were recorded for this clonotype. The J gene is TRBJ2-3, the V gene TRBV7-8; 7 bases match TRBD2. This CDR3 has 16 amino acids. CDR1 SGHVS and CDR2 FQNEAQ come from the germline V gene. Germline trimming cut 5 bases from V and 0 bases from J; bases unmatched to any gene: 8. CDR3 residues: CASSPRLAGSTDTQYF. CDR3 DNA: TGTGCCAGCAGCCCTAGACTAGCTGGTAGCACAGATACGCAGTATTTT.

By proportion, this clonotype is medium-sized. The CDR3 DNA reads TGTGCCAGCAGCCTAGACCGGGACAGACGAAAACCCCAAGAGACCCAGTACTTC. Translated, it gives CASSLDRDRRKPQETQYF. The V and J genes are TRBV12-1 and TRBJ2-5; the D call in the table, TRBD1, was not verified against the DNA. TRBV12-1 is listed as a pseudogene. The CDR3 is 18 residues long.

Ten or more counts support this clonotype. V is TRBV19 and J is TRBJ1-3; the match to TRBD1 covers 8 bases. J gave up 0 bases and V 4 bases, and 8 bases lay outside the gene matches. Germline V gives CDR1 LNHDA, CDR2 SQIVND (reference sequence). This CDR3 contains 17 residues. The CDR3, as DNA: TGTGCCAGTAGTACTTCCGGGACAGGACCCTCTGGAAACACCATATATTTT. Translating it yields CASSTSGTGPSGNTIYF.

This clonotype was observed a few times. V gene TRBV23-1 combines with J gene TRBJ2-2, with TRBD1 as a possible D gene (6 bases). TRBV23-1 is labeled an ORF, and its function is uncertain. This CDR3 has 19 amino acids. V lost 4 bases to trimming and J lost 1 base, with 22 bases between them. This CDR3 is CASSPDQPGEKGNTGELFF. Written as DNA, the CDR3 is TGCGCCAGCAGTCCTGACCAGCCAGGGGAAAAAGGGAACACCGGGGAGCTGTTTTTT.

Ten or more counts support this clonotype. The chain joins TRBV23-1 to TRBJ2-1, with D perhaps matching TRBD1 (6 bases). TRBV23-1 is given ORF status, its function remaining uncertain. The germline V and J ends were trimmed by 3 bases and 7 bases, with 13 bases remaining between them. The CDR3 has 14 amino acids. The CDR3 DNA is TGCGCCAGCAGTCACCCCGGGACATCGAATGAGCAGTTCTTC. This gives the protein CASSHPGTSNEQFF.

V gene TRBV12-3 or TRBV12-4 combines with J gene TRBJ2-7; D call uncertain. The CDR3 runs 11 residues. Trimming cost V 3 bases and J 7 bases, with 7 bases left between them. CDR3 region: CASSFLGEQYF. CDR3 bases: TGTGCCAGCAGTTTCTTGGGGGAGCAGTACTTC.

The chain is built from TRBV29-1 and TRBJ1-2, with D perhaps matching TRBD1 (5 bases). The germline CDR1 and CDR2 sequences are SQVTM and ANQGSEA. The CDR3 totals 13 residues. V lost 4 bases, J lost 4 bases, and 13 bases lay in between. CDR3 residues: CSVGRMGTYGYTF. Here the CDR3 DNA reads TGCAGCGTTGGGCGGATGGGGACCTATGGCTACACCTTC.